A selection of T cell receptor beta chains follows, all from one sample in a study of post-analysis software for immune sequencing data. Via MiXCR, TCRdb re-called the PCR reads, giving one row per CDR3 protein. The sample has roughly 600,000 distinct CDR3 sequences, around 47% seen once. Material for sequencing was blood. The receptors derive from a girl between 10 and 17 years old with multiple sclerosis. Both conserved end residues are part of each CDR3. The D gene is left open where the match is weak. Size is omitted from some rows. Given values are once, few, many or a class for expanded clones.

j_call v_call clone_size d_call cdr3_nt cdr3_aa
TRBJ2-1 TRBV5-8 . . TGTGCCAGCAGCCCCCGGGCAAGGTACAATGAGCAGTTCTTC CASSPRARYNEQFF
TRBJ2-5 TRBV4-1 few TRBD2 TGCGCCAGCAGCCAGCTCCCGGGGACTAGCAGGGAGACCCAGTACTTC CASSQLPGTSRETQYF
TRBJ1-2 TRBV6-5 few . TGTGCCAGCAGTCCACAGGACTCCAACTATGGCTACACCTTC CASSPQDSNYGYTF
TRBJ2-3 TRBV28 . . TGTGCCGGCAGTCCCGTCAGGGATACGCAGTATTTT CAGSPVRDTQYF
TRBJ2-7 TRBV5-1 . . TGCGCCAGCAGCTTGGATAGGGACGGTCCCTACGAGCAGTACTTC CASSLDRDGPYEQYF
TRBJ2-1 TRBV20-1 . . TGCAGTGCTAGAGATTCCGGGGGAGAGGCTGATGAGCAGTTCTTC CSARDSGGEADEQFF
TRBJ1-5 TRBV11-2 . TRBD1 TGTGCCAGCAGCTTAGATAACACCGGGACAGGGGCTCAGCCCCAGCATTTT CASSLDNTGTGAQPQHF
TRBJ1-2 TRBV29-1 many . TGCAGCGTTGAAGAGGGCTACACCTTC CSVEEGYTF
TRBJ2-1 TRBV11-2 . . TGTGCCAGCAGCTTAGTGGGACTCGCCTTAGTAGGCAATGAGCAGTTCTTC CASSLVGLALVGNEQFF
TRBJ2-5 TRBV7-9 . TRBD2 TGTGCCAGCAGCTCGGGGGCGGGAGGAGAACTGGAGACCCAGTACTTC CASSSGAGGELETQYF
TRBJ1-1 TRBV5-1 few . TGCGCCAGCAGCGCGCAAAACACTGAAGCTTTCTTT CASSAQNTEAFF
TRBJ1-1 TRBV6-5 . . TGTGCCAGCAGTTACGAATACAGCCTGGAAACTGAAGCTTTCTTT CASSYEYSLETEAFF
TRBJ2-4 TRBV29-1 . . TGCAGCGTTGAGCGGGACGACAAAAACATTCAGTACTTC CSVERDDKNIQYF
TRBJ2-5 TRBV2 . . TGTGCCAGCAGGGACAGCCTGGGAGAGACCCAGTACTTC CASRDSLGETQYF
TRBJ2-3 TRBV7-9 medium-sized TRBD1 TGTGCCAGCAGCTCGACAGGGGGCAATCAGTATTTT CASSSTGGNQYF
TRBJ2-5 TRBV9 . . TGTGCCAGCAGCGTAGGAAATGCGAATCGGGAGACCCAGTACTTC CASSVGNANRETQYF
TRBJ2-3 TRBV29-1 . TRBD2 TGCAGCGCCGGGGAGGGTGATACGCAGTATTTT CSAGEGDTQYF
TRBJ2-1 TRBV29-1 . TRBD1 TGCAGCGTTGAACAAACACGTACCGGGACAGGTAATATCCACGAGCAGTTCTTC CSVEQTRTGTGNIHEQFF
TRBJ2-1 TRBV29-1 few . TGCAGCGTTGTGGTGACTCAGCGTTACAATGAGCGGTTCTTC CSVVVTQRYNERFF
TRBJ2-6 TRBV5-1 . . TGCGCCAGCAGCCCCTTTGCCAGCCAATCTGGGGCCAACGTCCTGACTTTC CASSPFASQSGANVLTF
TRBJ1-1 TRBV6-5 . TRBD1 TGTGCCAGCAGTTACTTTAATGGACAGGCGGAAGCTTTCTTT CASSYFNGQAEAFF
TRBJ1-5 TRBV5-1 . TRBD1 TGCGCCAGCAGCCCAGGGGGGACCAATCAGCCCCAGCATTTT CASSPGGTNQPQHF
TRBJ1-2 TRBV10-3 . . TGTGCCATCAGGCAGAATCTTAGCCTCTATGGCTACACCTTC CAIRQNLSLYGYTF
TRBJ2-5 TRBV29-1 few . TGCAGCGGTATTGTGGTGTACACCTGGTACCAAGAGACCCAGTACTTC CSGIVVYTWYQETQYF
TRBJ2-5 TRBV12-3/TRBV12-4 . TRBD2 TGTGCCAGCAGGCCGGGGGGACTAGCGGGAAGGGAGACCCAGTACTTC CASRPGGLAGRETQYF
TRBJ2-1 TRBV9 . TRBD2 TGTGCCAGCAGTGAGCGGGGCGCCCTATCCTACAATGAGCAGTTCTTC CASSERGALSYNEQFF
TRBJ2-1 TRBV4-1 . . TGCGCCAGCAGCCAAGGTCGGGCGGCTAGCTCCTACAATGAGCAGTTCTTC CASSQGRAASSYNEQFF
TRBJ2-7 TRBV4-2 . . TGTGCCAGCAGCCAAGAACGGGGCTCCTACGAGCAGTACTTC CASSQERGSYEQYF
TRBJ2-3 TRBV7-2 . TRBD2 TGTGCCAGCAGCCCACTAGCGAAAAGCACAGATACGCAGTATTTT CASSPLAKSTDTQYF
TRBJ2-3 TRBV20-1 few TRBD2 TGCAGTGCTAGGGGACTAGCGGGCCCTAGCACAGATACGCAGTATTTT CSARGLAGPSTDTQYF
TRBJ2-3 TRBV10-3 . . TGTGCCACCAGCCTTCACACAGATACGCAGTATTTT CATSLHTDTQYF
TRBJ2-1 TRBV7-9 few . TGTGCCAGCAGCTTTTCCATTTACAATGAGCAGTTCTTC CASSFSIYNEQFF
TRBJ2-2 TRBV14 few TRBD1 TGTGCCAGCAGCCCATGGACAGGAGCGAACACCGGGGAGCTGTTTTTT CASSPWTGANTGELFF